The next 28 T cell receptor beta chains were all read from a single sample in a study of technical replicates of blood from a handful of donors. Measured with immunoSEQ multiplex PCR; TCRdb has only the in-frame clones, and not every one. Of more than 90,000 clones listed, about 94% are singletons. Sequences were obtained from T cells isolated from PBMCs. The source is a human donor in good health.

The chain is built from TRBV5-1 and TRBJ1-1; D is uncertain. Germline lookup yields CDR1 SGHRS and CDR2 YFSETQ. V shed 4 bases and J shed 4 bases, with 20 bases lying between them. This CDR3 is built from 16 residues. The CDR3 sequence is CASSREDAGLSTEAFF. The DNA for the CDR3 is TGCGCCAGCAGCCGCGAGGATGCTGGGTTGAGCACTGAAGCTTTCTTT.

The chain is built from TRBV28 and TRBJ2-1, with D perhaps matching TRBD2 (6 bases). The V end was cut by 5 bases, the J end by 4 bases, with 18 bases between. This CDR3 is 16 amino acids long. CDR1 and CDR2 (germline): MDHEN, SYDVKM. This chain's CDR3 is CASSRPAGKRYNEQFF. CDR3 DNA sequence: TGTGCCAGCAGTCGTCCGGCGGGGAAGCGATACAATGAGCAGTTCTTC.

The rearrangement links TRBV5-4 to TRBJ2-3; D possibly corresponds to TRBD2 (6 bases). The V gene's germline CDR1 is SGHNT and CDR2 YYREEE (reference sequence). With 4 bases removed from V and 2 bases from J, the gap between germline ends came to 17 bases. CDR3 length: 16 residues. This CDR3 reads CASSASGSGLTDTQYF. DNA for the CDR3: TGTGCCAGCAGCGCCTCTGGTAGCGGACTCACAGATACGCAGTATTTT.

This clone was picked up one time. V is TRBV18 and J is TRBJ2-7; 7 nucleotides match TRBD1. The CDR3 loop spans 14 amino acids. Germline V gene sequence: CDR1 KGHSH, CDR2 LQKENI. J lost 6 bases, V lost 3 bases, and 8 bases had no gene match. CDR3 DNA: TGTGCCAGCTCACCCCGTGACAGGGCGCTCGAGCAGTACTTC. Translation gives CASSPRDRALEQYF.

The chain joins TRBV11-1 to TRBJ2-3, with 8 bases fitting TRBD2. Germline V CDR1 and CDR2: SGHAT, FQDESV (reference sequence). The CDR3 extends over 13 amino acids. Unmatched junction bases numbered 2, after V lost 7 bases and J lost 2 bases. The CDR3 DNA is TGTGCCAGCACGGGGGGGCCCACAGATACGCAGTATTTT. Translated, it gives CASTGGPTDTQYF.

This chain links TRBV27 with TRBJ2-7, with 7 nucleotides matching TRBD2. This CDR3 has 14 amino acids. Trimming took 8 bases from V and 0 from J; bases not matched to a gene: 7. Germline-derived CDR1 and CDR2 are MNHEY and SMNVEV (reference sequence). CDR3 sequence reads: CASGNGRSSYEQYF. CDR3 sequence (DNA): TGTGCCAGCGGAAACGGGAGGTCCTCCTACGAGCAGTACTTC.

This clone came up once. The CDR3 region has the DNA TGCGCCAGCAGCTCCCCTAGGGGGCTGAACACTGAAGCTTTCTTT. Its translation is CASSSPRGLNTEAFF. V is TRBV4-1 and J is TRBJ1-1, with 7 bases lining up with TRBD1. Germline CDR1 and CDR2: MGHRA and YSYEKL. The J segment lost 0 bases and the V segment lost 5 bases, leaving 6 bases of the junction unmatched. This CDR3 spans 15 amino acids.

V gene TRBV7-9 combines with J gene TRBJ2-7; D is unclear. V was shortened by 2 bases and J by 0 bases, with 8 bases between the two germline ends. Per the germline V gene, CDR1 is SEHNR and CDR2 is FQNEAQ (reference sequence). This CDR3 has 14 amino acids. The CDR3 DNA is TGTGCCAGCAGCTTACAGCTAGACTCCTACGAGCAGTACTTC. It translates to CASSLQLDSYEQYF.

J is TRBJ1-4 and V is TRBV19, with no clear D. Trimming removed 1 base at V and 0 bases at J, with 9 bases between. This CDR3 has 16 amino acids. Per the germline V gene, CDR1 is LNHDA and CDR2 is SQIVND (reference sequence). CDR3 DNA: TGTGCCAGTAGTATAGGGGCCAGAGCAACTAATGAAAAACTGTTTTTT. Protein sequence: CASSIGARATNEKLFF.

The rearrangement joins TRBV27 to TRBJ2-7, with D possibly TRBD2 on 5 matching bases. The CDR3 sequence is 14 residues long. Deletions cut 3 bases from V and 0 bases from J, with 9 bases between. Germline-derived CDR1 and CDR2 are MNHEY and SMNVEV (reference sequence). The CDR3 DNA sequence: TGTGCCAGCAGTTTGAGGGAGTCCTCCTACGAGCAGTACTTC. Protein product: CASSLRESSYEQYF.

The chain joins TRBV7-9 to TRBJ1-4, with 10 bases aligning to TRBD1. CDR3 length: 16 residues. The germline V gene encodes CDR1 SEHNR and CDR2 FQNEAQ (reference sequence). V shed 4 bases and J 8 bases; nucleotides not matched to a gene: 10. The CDR3 protein is CASSYQKTGGGEKLFF. CDR3 sequence (DNA): TGTGCCAGCAGCTACCAGAAGACAGGGGGCGGCGAAAAACTGTTTTTT.

The gene calls are TRBV29-1 and TRBJ2-1; TRBD2 aligns across 7 bases. Germline values: CDR1 SQVTM, CDR2 ANQGSEA. J gave up 4 bases and V 0 bases, and 6 bases lay outside the gene matches. CDR3 length: 15 residues. As DNA, the CDR3 is TGCAGCGTTGAAGAGGGGGGGGACGGGTACAATGAGCAGTTCTTC. This translates into CSVEEGGDGYNEQFF.

The J gene is TRBJ2-7, the V gene TRBV7-6, with a tentative D call TRBD2 (6 bases). The germline V gene encodes CDR1 SGHVS and CDR2 FNYEAQ. The V gene lost 3 bases and the J gene lost 2 bases, with 11 bases spanning the gap. The CDR3 consists of 14 residues. The DNA for the CDR3 is TGTGCCAGCAGCTTCGGGGACTTAACCTACGAGCAGTACTTC. This encodes CASSFGDLTYEQYF.

This clone appeared a few times. V and J are TRBV7-2 and TRBJ1-2; D gene unclear. The germline V and J ends were trimmed by 5 bases and 0 bases, with 4 bases remaining between them. Germline-derived CDR1 and CDR2 are SGHTA and FQGNSA. The CDR3 spans 12 residues. DNA for the CDR3: TGTGCCAGCAGCCTTACTAACTATGGCTACACCTTC. It encodes CASSLTNYGYTF.

As regards this clone: The junction departs from the called germline gene at one end, perhaps through a read error. The chain combines TRBV14 with TRBJ2-3; a weak D match, TRBD1 (5 bases). CDR3 length: 12 amino acids. Germline V CDR1 and CDR2: SGHDN, FVKESK. This CDR3 reads CASTQSGDTQYF. DNA for the CDR3: TGTGCCAGCACCCAATCAGGGGATACGCAGTATTTT. The complete variable domain, with remaining parts taken from reference TRBV14 and TRBJ2-3, reads EAGVTQFPSHSVIEKGQTVTLRCDPISGHDNLYWYRRVMGKEIKFLLHFVKESKQDESGMPNNRFLAERTGGTYSTLKVQPAELEDSGVYFCASTQSGDTQYFGPGTRLTVL.

The chain employs TRBV7-9 and TRBJ2-7; no definite D call. The germline CDR1 and CDR2 sequences are SEHNR and FQNEAQ (reference sequence). This CDR3 has 11 residues. Trimming took 1 base from V and 6 from J, leaving 4 bases between them. The DNA for the CDR3 is TGTGCCAGCAGCTTAGTAGCCGAGCAGTACTTC. This encodes CASSLVAEQYF.

This chain's CDR3 is CASSGGGYNEQFF. CDR3 sequence (DNA): TGTGCCAGCTCGGGGGGGGGTTACAATGAGCAGTTCTTC. The rearrangement links TRBV9 to TRBJ2-1; 8 bases align to TRBD2. This CDR3 is 13 amino acids long. V lost 7 bases, J lost 4 bases, and 4 bases stayed unmatched. Germline V gives CDR1 SGDLS, CDR2 YYNGEE.

The chain recombines TRBV18 with TRBJ2-7; 8 bases agree with TRBD1. Germline values: CDR1 KGHSH, CDR2 LQKENI. J was trimmed by 4 bases and V by 6 bases; bases with no gene match: 8. This CDR3 contains 14 residues. CDR3 sequence reads: CASSQIQGEYEQYF. The CDR3 region has the DNA TGTGCCAGCTCGCAGATACAGGGGGAATACGAGCAGTACTTC.

The chain employs TRBV7-9 and TRBJ2-1, with a possible D match to TRBD1 (5 bases). Germline CDR1 SEHNR, CDR2 FQNEAQ (reference sequence). CDR3 length: 12 amino acids. Trimming stripped 2 bases from V and 10 bases from J, with 9 bases between. In DNA form, the CDR3 reads TGTGCCAGCAGCTTATTGGGGCGAGAGCAGTTCTTC. Amino acids: CASSLLGREQFF.

The chain recombines TRBV5-1 with TRBJ2-5, with D hard to call. V was pared by 5 bases and J by 2 bases, with 13 bases between. The germline V gene encodes CDR1 SGHRS and CDR2 YFSETQ. The CDR3 has 14 residues. CDR3 loop: CASSSRAPQETQYF. The CDR3 DNA follows: TGCGCCAGCAGTTCACGAGCACCGCAAGAGACCCAGTACTTC.

The rearrangement links TRBV28 to TRBJ2-1; possible D gene TRBD2, 5 bases. Germline CDR1 MDHEN, CDR2 SYDVKM. The CDR3 is 16 amino acids. Trimming removed 1 base at V and 4 bases at J, with 14 bases between. This CDR3 is CASSLLVGIGYNEQFF. DNA of the CDR3: TGTGCCAGCAGTTTATTGGTCGGGATAGGATACAATGAGCAGTTCTTC.

The chain couples TRBV5-1 to TRBJ1-6, with 7 bases matching TRBD1. CDR1 and CDR2 from the germline V gene are SGHRS and YFSETQ. This CDR3 contains 14 residues. Germline trimming cut 4 bases from V and 4 bases from J; bases unmatched to any gene: 2. The CDR3 nucleotides are TGCGCCAGCAGCCAGGGACAGTATAATTCACCCCTCCACTTT. The encoded protein is CASSQGQYNSPLHF.

The V and J genes are TRBV28 and TRBJ2-3, with 8 bases matching TRBD1. From germline, CDR1 is MDHEN and CDR2 SYDVKM. Trimming cost V 5 bases and J 2 bases; bases outside gene matches: 18. The CDR3 extends over 19 amino acids. In DNA, the CDR3 is TGTGCCAGCAGTGCTGTCCGGGACAGGTCTCACCCGGTCACAGATACGCAGTATTTT. It encodes CASSAVRDRSHPVTDTQYF. The complete variable domain, with remaining parts taken from reference TRBV28 and TRBJ2-3, reads DVKVTQSSRYLVKRTGEKVFLECVQDMDHENMFWYRQDPGLGLRLIYFSYDVKMKEKGDIPEGYSVSREKKERFSLILESASTNQTSMYLCASSAVRDRSHPVTDTQYFGPGTRLTVL.

The chain uses TRBV29-1 and TRBJ2-1; 11 bases map to TRBD2. The CDR3 is made up of 15 amino acids. CDR1 and CDR2 from the germline V gene are SQVTM and ANQGSEA. The V segment lost 3 bases and the J segment 5 bases; nucleotides outside the gene matches: 6. CDR3 bases: TGCAGCGTTGAGCTCGGGACTAGCGGAAACAATGAGCAGTTCTTC. Its protein is CSVELGTSGNNEQFF.

Concerning this clone itself: A junction end diverges from the germline sequence, so it may reflect a read error. The rearrangement uses TRBV25-1 and TRBJ1-4; no clear D. CDR3 size: 13 residues. In germline, CDR1 is MGHDK, CDR2 SYGVNS. For the CDR3, the DNA is TGTGCCACCCAGTCGGGGAGTTATGAAGAACTGTTTTTT. It codes for CATQSGSYEELFF.

This clone was observed a single time. The chain carries TRBV28 and TRBJ1-5; D unclear. V was pared by 1 base and J by 3 bases, with 10 bases between. The CDR3 extends over 15 amino acids. The germline gives CDR1 MDHEN, CDR2 SYDVKM. CDR3 residues: CASSLSTQLNQPQHF. CDR3 nucleotide sequence: TGTGCCAGCAGTTTATCGACTCAGCTCAATCAGCCCCAGCATTTT.

V gene TRBV2 combines with J gene TRBJ2-5; D possibly corresponds to TRBD2 (5 bases). This CDR3 is built from 13 residues. Trimming took off 7 bases at V and 3 bases at J, with 12 bases between the two ends. CDR1 is SNHLY, CDR2 FYNNEI, per germline. The chain's CDR3 is CASIGSSEETQYF. The CDR3 DNA sequence: TGTGCCAGCATCGGTAGTAGCGAAGAGACCCAGTACTTC.

The J gene is TRBJ2-3, the V gene TRBV6-5, with D possibly TRBD1 on 7 matching bases. Trimming cost V 2 bases and J 3 bases, with 12 bases left between them. This CDR3 spans 15 amino acids. CDR1 and CDR2 (germline): MNHEY, SVGAGI. The CDR3 bases are TGTGCCAGCAGTTACCATCAGGGGGGTACAGATACGCAGTATTTT. It is translated as CASSYHQGGTDTQYF.